This T cell receptor (beta chain) comes out of a study of cytomegalovirus exposure and HLA in healthy donors. General study results and limits: TCR beta V- and J-gene trimming was later associated with a missense DCLRE1C variant.

This CDR3 has 16 amino acids. Per the germline V gene, CDR1 is MRHNA and CDR2 is SNTAGT. With V trimmed by 2 bases and J by 2 bases, 9 bases remained unmatched. This clone was seen more than once but under ten times. No antigen is known for it. The PCR employed 60 Vbeta primers together with 13 Jbeta primers. Some clones are missing from TCRdb's copy, which holds only in-frame ones; the method was immunoSEQ multiplex PCR. Here the sample spans around 150,000 clones, about 80% being singletons. Sample: PBMCs. This chain connects TRBV6-4 to TRBJ2-7; 7 bases are a match to TRBD2. The clonotype comes from a man aged 35-49 years in good health and CMV-seronegative. The CDR3 is CASSDGKRGCPYEQYF. CDR3 DNA: TGTGCCAGCAGTGACGGTAAGCGGGGCTGCCCCTACGAGCAGTACTTC.